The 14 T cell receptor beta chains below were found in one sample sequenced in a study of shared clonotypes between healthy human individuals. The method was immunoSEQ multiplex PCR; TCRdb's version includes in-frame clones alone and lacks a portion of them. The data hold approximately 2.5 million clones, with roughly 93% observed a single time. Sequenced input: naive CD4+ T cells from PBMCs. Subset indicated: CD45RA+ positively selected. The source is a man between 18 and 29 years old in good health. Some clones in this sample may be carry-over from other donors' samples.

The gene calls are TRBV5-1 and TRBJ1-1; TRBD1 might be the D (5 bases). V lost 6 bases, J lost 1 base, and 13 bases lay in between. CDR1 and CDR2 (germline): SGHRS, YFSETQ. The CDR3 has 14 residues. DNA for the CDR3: TGCGCCAGCATTCCTGGAGGACAGAACACTGAAGCTTTCTTT. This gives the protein CASIPGGQNTEAFF.

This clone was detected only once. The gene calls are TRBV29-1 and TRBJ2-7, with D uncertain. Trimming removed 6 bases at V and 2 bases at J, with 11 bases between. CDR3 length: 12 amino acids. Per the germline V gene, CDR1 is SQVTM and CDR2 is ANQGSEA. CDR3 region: CSVRTATYEQYF. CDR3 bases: TGCAGCGTCCGGACCGCTACCTACGAGCAGTACTTC.

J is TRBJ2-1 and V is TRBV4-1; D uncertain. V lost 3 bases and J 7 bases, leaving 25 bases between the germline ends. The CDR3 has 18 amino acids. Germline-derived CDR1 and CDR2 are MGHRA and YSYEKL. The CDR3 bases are TGCGCCAGCAGCCAGACCCCTACCCAGACCCTAGGCGGTAATGAGCAGTTCTTC. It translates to CASSQTPTQTLGGNEQFF.

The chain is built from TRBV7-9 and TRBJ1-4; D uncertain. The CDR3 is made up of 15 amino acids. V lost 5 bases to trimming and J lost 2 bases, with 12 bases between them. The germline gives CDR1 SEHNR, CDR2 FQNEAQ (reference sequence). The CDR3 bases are TGTGCCAGCAGCCCCCGGACGGGGACTAATGAAAAACTGTTTTTT. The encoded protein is CASSPRTGTNEKLFF.

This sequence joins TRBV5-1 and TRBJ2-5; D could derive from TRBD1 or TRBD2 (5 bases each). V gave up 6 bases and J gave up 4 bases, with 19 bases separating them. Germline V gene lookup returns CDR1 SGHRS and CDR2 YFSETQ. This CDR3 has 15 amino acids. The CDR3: CASKIFGTDLETQYF. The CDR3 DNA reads TGCGCCAGCAAGATATTCGGGACGGATTTAGAGACCCAGTACTTC.

The CDR3 is CASSLGPSGSSYNEQFF. CDR3 sequence (DNA): TGCGCCAGCAGCTTGGGGCCTAGCGGTAGCTCCTACAATGAGCAGTTCTTC. V usage is TRBV5-1 and J usage is TRBJ2-1, with 7 bases matching TRBD2. V trimming: 0 bases; J trimming: 0 bases; junction bases outside the gene matches: 6. In germline, CDR1 is SGHRS, CDR2 YFSETQ. There are 17 residues in the CDR3.

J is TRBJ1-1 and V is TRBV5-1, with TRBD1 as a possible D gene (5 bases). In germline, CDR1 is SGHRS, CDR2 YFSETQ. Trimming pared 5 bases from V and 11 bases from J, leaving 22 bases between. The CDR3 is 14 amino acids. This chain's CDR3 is CASRPGDGGRVAFF. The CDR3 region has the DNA TGCGCCAGCAGGCCCGGGGACGGGGGTCGTGTGGCTTTCTTT.

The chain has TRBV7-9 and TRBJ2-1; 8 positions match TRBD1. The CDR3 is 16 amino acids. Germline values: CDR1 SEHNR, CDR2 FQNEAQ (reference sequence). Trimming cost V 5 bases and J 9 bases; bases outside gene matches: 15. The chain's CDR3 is CASSVIGQGRWSEQFF. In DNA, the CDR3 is TGTGCCAGCAGCGTAATCGGACAGGGACGGTGGTCTGAGCAGTTCTTC. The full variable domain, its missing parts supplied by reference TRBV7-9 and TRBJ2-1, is DTGVSQNPRHKITKRGQNVTFRCDPISEHNRLYWYRQTLGQGPEFLTYFQNEAQLEKSRLLSDRFSAERPKGSFSTLEIQRTEQGDSAMYLCASSVIGQGRWSEQFFGPGTRLTVL.

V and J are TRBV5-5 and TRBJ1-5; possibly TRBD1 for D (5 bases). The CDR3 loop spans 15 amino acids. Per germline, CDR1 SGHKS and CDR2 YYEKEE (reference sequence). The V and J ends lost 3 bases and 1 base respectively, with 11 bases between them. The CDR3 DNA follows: TGTGCCAGCAGCTCGCAAGCAGGGAGCAATCAGCCCCAGCATTTT. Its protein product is CASSSQAGSNQPQHF.

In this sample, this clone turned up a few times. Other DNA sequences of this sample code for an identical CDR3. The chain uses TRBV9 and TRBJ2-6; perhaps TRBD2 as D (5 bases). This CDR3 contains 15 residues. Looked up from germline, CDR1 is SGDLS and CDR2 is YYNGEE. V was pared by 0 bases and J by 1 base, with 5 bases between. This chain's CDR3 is CASSVGGSGANVLTF. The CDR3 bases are TGTGCCAGCAGCGTAGGCGGGTCTGGGGCCAACGTCCTGACTTTC.

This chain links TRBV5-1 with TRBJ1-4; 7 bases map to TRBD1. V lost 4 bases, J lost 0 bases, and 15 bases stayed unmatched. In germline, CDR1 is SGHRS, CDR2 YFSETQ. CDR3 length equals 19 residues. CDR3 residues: CASSATLGAGGATNEKLFF. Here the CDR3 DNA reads TGCGCCAGCAGCGCAACCCTCGGGGCAGGGGGTGCAACTAATGAAAAACTGTTTTTT.

CDR3 DNA: TGTGCCAGCAGTTTGGATCCGGGCTACGAGCAGTACTTC. Amino acid sequence: CASSLDPGYEQYF. This sequence joins TRBV6-6 and TRBJ2-7; unclear D gene. With 4 bases removed from V and 3 bases from J, the gap between germline ends came to 10 bases. Germline V gives CDR1 MNHNY, CDR2 SVGAGI (reference sequence). The CDR3 spans 13 residues.

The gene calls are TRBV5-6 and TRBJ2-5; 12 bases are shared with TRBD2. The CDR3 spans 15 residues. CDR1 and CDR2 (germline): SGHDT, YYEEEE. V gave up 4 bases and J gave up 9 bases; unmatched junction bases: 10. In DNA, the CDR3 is TGTGCCAGCAGCCGCGGACTAGCGGGACGAGGAGCCCAGTACTTC. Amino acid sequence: CASSRGLAGRGAQYF.

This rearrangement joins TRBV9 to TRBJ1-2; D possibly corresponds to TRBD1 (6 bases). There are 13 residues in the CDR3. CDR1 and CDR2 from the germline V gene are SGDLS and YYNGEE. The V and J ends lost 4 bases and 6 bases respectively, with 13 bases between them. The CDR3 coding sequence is TGTGCCAGCAGCCGCAACAGGGCCCATGGCTACACCTTC. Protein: CASSRNRAHGYTF.